Shown below are 23 T cell receptor beta chains from a single sample sequenced in a study of T cells after yellow fever vaccination. MiXCR, applied by TCRdb to the 5' RACE reads, yields one record per CDR3 protein. The profile shows a few hundred thousand distinct CDR3 sequences, 18% of them singletons. This specimen was PBMCs, taken before the yellow fever booster vaccination. These receptor sequences come from a man aged 18 to 30 who received the YFV17D yellow fever vaccine.

The rearrangement uses TRBV6-2 or TRBV6-3 and TRBJ2-5; TRBD1 matches at 9 bases. Germline trimming cut 4 bases from V and 4 bases from J; bases unmatched to any gene: 4. The CDR3 is 14 amino acids. Germline V CDR1 and CDR2: MNHEY, SVGEGT. The CDR3 DNA is TGTGCCAGCAGTTGGGGGACAGGGATAGAGACCCAGTACTTC. Translating gives CASSWGTGIETQYF.

There are a few counts of this clonotype. The chain links TRBV19 to TRBJ1-2; 7 nucleotides agree with TRBD1. J gave up 4 bases and V 1 base, and 6 bases lay outside the gene matches. CDR3 length equals 15 residues. Germline-derived CDR1 and CDR2 are LNHDA and SQIVND (reference sequence). CDR3 loop: CASSIVAGGSYGYTF. DNA of the CDR3: TGTGCCAGTAGTATAGTCGCAGGGGGAAGCTATGGCTACACCTTC. The complete variable domain, with remaining parts taken from reference TRBV19 and TRBJ1-2, reads DGGITQSPKYLFRKEGQNVTLSCEQNLNHDAMYWYRQDPGQGLRLIYYSQIVNDFQKGDIAEGYSVSREKKESFPLTVTSAQKNPTAFYLCASSIVAGGSYGYTFGSGTRLTVV.

This chain uses TRBV3-1 with TRBJ2-1; 10 nucleotides match TRBD2. The ends lost 4 bases at V and 5 bases at J; junction bases unmatched: 20. The germline CDR1 and CDR2 sequences are LGHDT and YNNKEL (reference sequence). This CDR3 is 20 amino acids long. The CDR3 DNA reads TGTGCCAGCAGCCCGGACCTGATTAGCGGGGGGCTCGGGTTGAACAATGAGCAGTTCTTC. It is translated as CASSPDLISGGLGLNNEQFF.

The chain is built from TRBV20-1 and TRBJ2-7; no clear D. Germline assignment: CDR1 DFQATT and CDR2 SNEGSKA (reference sequence). This CDR3 region has 16 residues. The V gene lost 1 base and the J gene lost 5 bases, with 21 bases spanning the gap. The CDR3 spells CSARGVTSVGPHEQYV. CDR3 in DNA: TGCAGTGCTAGAGGCGTGACATCGGTGGGCCCCCACGAGCAGTACGTC.

This chain uses TRBV7-9 with TRBJ1-6; D might be TRBD1 (5 bases). Germline V gives CDR1 SEHNR, CDR2 FQNEAQ (reference sequence). There are 17 residues in the CDR3. V lost 5 bases and J lost 10, with 24 bases in between. CDR3 DNA: TGTGCCAGCAGCCCCCCAGGGCGGCCGTTGGGGATCTCACCCCTCCACTTT. Amino acid sequence: CASSPPGRPLGISPLHF.

This clonotype was recorded a few times. This sequence joins TRBV6-5 and TRBJ1-4; D is uncertain. In germline, CDR1 is MNHEY, CDR2 SVGAGI. The CDR3 is 15 amino acids. Deletions cut 2 bases from V and 4 bases from J, with 11 bases between. This CDR3 reads CASSYRRIVNEKLFF. CDR3 DNA: TGTGCCAGCAGTTACCGAAGGATCGTTAATGAAAAACTGTTTTTT.

The chain uses TRBV11-2 and TRBJ1-2, with D uncertain. This CDR3 has 13 amino acids. Trimming took off 4 bases at V and 8 bases at J, with 14 bases between the two ends. CDR1 SGHAT and CDR2 FQNNGV come from the germline V gene. The CDR3 loop reads CASSSTQWGGYTF. CDR3 sequence (DNA): TGTGCCAGCAGCTCGACACAGTGGGGAGGCTACACCTTC.

To note about this clonotype: Its ends do not fully match the called genes, so a read error is possible. The chain joins TRBV10-3 to TRBJ1-1; D gene ambiguous. The CDR3 sequence is 14 residues long. The germline V gene has CDR1 ENHRY and CDR2 SYGVKD. CDR3 DNA sequence: TGTGCCATCATTGAGGACGGGGTAGGGCCTGAAGCTTTCTTT. Protein: CAIIEDGVGPEAFF.

This clonotype was observed a handful of times. V and J are TRBV6-5 and TRBJ1-2; TRBD1 agrees at 9 bases. J lost 4 bases, V lost 0 bases, and 6 bases had no gene match. CDR3 length equals 16 residues. Germline-derived CDR1 and CDR2 are MNHEY and SVGAGI. CDR3 coding DNA: TGTGCCAGCAGTTACTCGGGGACAGGGCCCTTCTATGGCTACACCTTC. It translates to CASSYSGTGPFYGYTF.

This clonotype has only a few counts. The chain uses TRBV3-1 and TRBJ2-2, with 8 bases matching TRBD1. With V trimmed by 3 bases and J by 3 bases, 12 bases remained unmatched. The CDR3 extends over 18 amino acids. CDR1 and CDR2 (germline): LGHDT, YNNKEL (reference sequence). The CDR3 is CASSQGPGQAEDTGELFF. The DNA for the CDR3 is TGTGCCAGCAGCCAGGGACCGGGACAGGCGGAAGACACCGGGGAGCTGTTTTTT.

The chain joins TRBV20-1 to TRBJ2-5; D is undetermined. With 3 bases removed from V and 5 bases from J, the gap between germline ends came to 13 bases. This CDR3 comprises 13 residues. The germline V gene has CDR1 DFQATT and CDR2 SNEGSKA (reference sequence). The DNA of the CDR3 is TGCAGTGCTAGGGGTGCATTGACCGAGACCCAGTACTTC. Its translation: CSARGALTETQYF.

This clonotype turned up a few times. This chain links TRBV7-2 with TRBJ2-1; either TRBD1 or TRBD2 may fit D (5 bases each). CDR1 and CDR2 (germline): SGHTA, FQGNSA. The CDR3 consists of 15 residues. V was cut by 5 bases and J by 6 bases, with 17 bases left in between. The CDR3 is CASSPGSGALNEQFF. The DNA of the CDR3 is TGTGCCAGCAGCCCAGGGAGCGGTGCTCTCAATGAGCAGTTCTTC. The full variable domain, rest sourced from reference TRBV7-2 and TRBJ2-1, is GAGVSQSPSNKVTEKGKDVELRCDPISGHTALYWYRQSLGQGLEFLIYFQGNSAPDKSGLPSDRFSAERTGGSVSTLTIQRTQQEDSAVYLCASSPGSGALNEQFFGPGTRLTVL.

CDR3 in DNA: TGTGCCAGCAGTTCCGACTTGAAAGGGGCAAACATTCAGTACTTC. It yields the protein CASSSDLKGANIQYF. V gene TRBV6-5 combines with J gene TRBJ2-4, with a tentative D call TRBD1 (5 bases). The germline gives CDR1 MNHEY, CDR2 SVGAGI. V was shortened by 4 bases and J by 6 bases, with 16 bases between the two germline ends. This CDR3 is 15 amino acids long.

This clonotype occurred a few times. The chain couples TRBV11-2 to TRBJ2-7; 7 nucleotides line up with TRBD1. Germline assignment: CDR1 SGHAT and CDR2 FQNNGV. The CDR3 spans 13 residues. V lost 4 bases and J lost 3; bases outside the gene matches: 3. CDR3 region: CASSWGQLYEQYF. The DNA for the CDR3 is TGTGCCAGCAGCTGGGGACAGCTCTACGAGCAGTACTTC. The entire variable domain, with the rest obtained from reference TRBV11-2 and TRBJ2-7, is as follows: EAGVAQSPRYKIIEKRQSVAFWCNPISGHATLYWYQQILGQGPKLLIQFQNNGVVDDSQLPKDRFSAERLKGVDSTLKIQPAKLEDSAVYLCASSWGQLYEQYFGPGTRLTVT.

The chain joins TRBV7-2 to TRBJ1-1; a possible D gene is TRBD1 (5 bases). This CDR3 region has 14 residues. Trimming shortened V by 7 bases and J by 1 base, and 13 bases separated the two germline ends. Germline-derived CDR1 and CDR2 are SGHTA and FQGNSA. CDR3 protein: CASTVGGSNTEAFF. The CDR3 coding sequence is TGTGCCAGCACCGTCGGGGGGTCGAACACTGAAGCTTTCTTT.

V usage is TRBV4-3 and J usage is TRBJ2-5; 7 bases line up with TRBD1. CDR3 size: 15 residues. Germline CDR1 and CDR2: LGHNA and YSLEER. Trimming removed 2 bases from V and 4 bases from J; junction bases left unmatched: 7. The chain's CDR3 is CASSQLTGTPETQYF. The CDR3, as DNA: TGCGCCAGCAGCCAACTGACAGGGACCCCAGAGACCCAGTACTTC.

The rearrangement joins TRBV29-1 to TRBJ2-7; tentatively, D is TRBD2 (5 bases). V was cut by 4 bases and J by 3 bases, with 13 bases left in between. Germline V gene sequence: CDR1 SQVTM, CDR2 ANQGSEA. The CDR3 extends over 13 amino acids. CDR3 coding DNA: TGCAGCGTTGGTCCAGATAGCGACTACGAGCAGTACGTC. Encoded protein: CSVGPDSDYEQYV.

This CDR3 is CASSSGRRQETQYF. For the CDR3, the DNA is TGTGCCAGCAGTTCCGGACGGAGACAAGAGACCCAGTACTTC. The chain uses TRBV12-3 or TRBV12-4 and TRBJ2-5; D remains unclear. V lost 4 bases and J 2 bases, leaving 11 bases between the germline ends. This CDR3 region has 14 residues.

This clonotype has a count of ten or more. The CDR3: CASSLGVRDRTDTQYF. CDR3 coding DNA: TGCGCCAGCAGCTTGGGGGTCCGGGACCGCACAGATACGCAGTATTTT. The chain combines TRBV5-1 with TRBJ2-3, with D possibly called TRBD1 or TRBD2 (5 bases each). V dropped 0 bases and J dropped 1 base, with 12 bases sitting between them. Germline V gene data show CDR1 as SGHRS and CDR2 as YFSETQ. The CDR3 totals 16 residues.

The V call is TRBV10-2, the J call TRBJ2-3, with 9 bases matching TRBD1. Germline-derived CDR1 and CDR2 are WSHSY and SAAADI. Trimming cost V 8 bases and J 3 bases; bases outside gene matches: 9. CDR3 length equals 15 residues. The CDR3 DNA reads as TGCGCCAGCCTCGATGGACAGGGGTCTACAGATACGCAGTATTTT. Translation gives CASLDGQGSTDTQYF.

This clonotype was picked up a small number of times. V and J are TRBV24-1 and TRBJ2-1; tentatively, D is TRBD1 or TRBD2 (5 bases each). The ends were cut back, 9 bases at V and 8 bases at J, with 13 bases in the middle. Looked up from germline, CDR1 is KGHDR and CDR2 is SFDVKD. The CDR3 contains 12 residues. The CDR3 here is CATGRGWDEQFF. CDR3 nucleotide sequence: TGTGCCACCGGACGGGGCTGGGATGAGCAGTTCTTC.

The chain employs TRBV4-1 and TRBJ2-3; a possible D gene is TRBD2 (6 bases). This CDR3 has 15 residues. The germline gives CDR1 MGHRA, CDR2 YSYEKL. V was shortened by 4 bases and J by 2 bases, with 13 bases between the two germline ends. CDR3 nucleotides: TGCGCCAGCAGCCCCTCCGGGGGAAACACAGATACGCAGTATTTT. It translates to CASSPSGGNTDTQYF.

The rearrangement joins TRBV18 to TRBJ2-7; 9 nucleotides agree with TRBD1. CDR1 and CDR2 from the germline V gene are KGHSH and LQKENI. This CDR3 is 15 amino acids long. J gave up 5 bases and V 3 bases, and 8 bases lay outside the gene matches. CDR3 in amino acids: CASSPRTGEWDEQYF. The CDR3 DNA sequence: TGTGCCAGCTCACCGAGGACAGGGGAGTGGGACGAGCAGTACTTC.